The 14 T cell receptor beta chains given below trace back to one sample, sequenced in a study of T cells after posttransplantation cyclophosphamide. Sequencing used immunoSEQ multiplex PCR; TCRdb keeps in-frame clones, though not all of them. The sample includes about 19,000 clones, over 80% seen only once; the top ten take under 10%. Sequencing used memory CD4+ T cells sorted from blood. The receptors shown here come from a man aged 25-40 years in good health and a related stem cell transplant donor.

The chain has TRBV28 and TRBJ2-1; D unclear. CDR1 and CDR2 (germline): MDHEN, SYDVKM. The CDR3 is 14 residues long. With 3 bases removed from V and 2 bases from J, the gap between germline ends came to 8 bases. CDR3 DNA sequence: TGTGCCAGCAGTTTTGCGCGTACCTACAATGAGCAGTTCTTC. Amino acids: CASSFARTYNEQFF.

This clone is a singleton in its sample. V usage is TRBV18 and J usage is TRBJ2-3; TRBD1 matches at 7 bases. The ends lost 3 bases at V and 6 bases at J; junction bases unmatched: 6. The CDR3 is 14 residues long. Germline loops: CDR1 KGHSH, CDR2 LQKENI. The CDR3 coding sequence is TGTGCCAGCTCACCGGCAGGGGGACCGGATACGCAGTATTTT. It yields the protein CASSPAGGPDTQYF.

The J gene is TRBJ1-6, the V gene TRBV5-1; D is unclear. The ends were cut back, 4 bases at V and 10 bases at J, with 15 bases in the middle. This CDR3 comprises 14 residues. CDR1 is SGHRS, CDR2 YFSETQ, per germline. The DNA of the CDR3 is TGCGCCAGCAGCCCCGACTCCTACCGATCACCCCTCCACTTT. As protein: CASSPDSYRSPLHF.

This chain joins TRBV19 and TRBJ2-3, with 8 bases fitting TRBD1. The CDR3 sequence is 17 residues long. Losses at the gene ends were 3 bases for V and 3 bases for J; bases not matched to a gene: 11. Germline V gene data show CDR1 as LNHDA and CDR2 as SQIVND (reference sequence). CDR3 sequence: CASSMASTGGETDTQYF. CDR3 nucleotides: TGTGCCAGTAGTATGGCCTCTACAGGGGGAGAGACAGATACGCAGTATTTT.

V and J are TRBV6-1 and TRBJ1-1; D might be TRBD1 (5 bases). CDR1 is MNHNS, CDR2 SASEGT, per germline. CDR3 length equals 14 residues. Trimming removed 6 bases from V and 4 bases from J, with 15 bases in between. CDR3 bases: TGTGCCAGCAGCCCGACAGCCTGGGGCACTGAAGCTTTCTTT. Translation: CASSPTAWGTEAFF.

The chain is built from TRBV2 and TRBJ1-6, with TRBD1 matching 9 bases. The V segment lost 5 bases and the J segment 11 bases; nucleotides outside the gene matches: 10. The germline CDR1 and CDR2 sequences are SNHLY and FYNNEI. The length of the CDR3 is 15 residues. In nucleotides, the CDR3 is TGTGCCAGCAGTCGAGACGCCGGGACAGGGCCACCCCTCCACTTT. The encoded protein is CASSRDAGTGPPLHF.

V gene TRBV14 combines with J gene TRBJ1-1; D is perhaps TRBD1 (6 bases). Germline CDR1 SGHDN, CDR2 FVKESK. CDR3 length: 15 amino acids. With 3 bases removed from V and 3 bases from J, the gap between germline ends came to 14 bases. The CDR3 nucleotides read TGTGCCAGCAGCCACCCCACAGGGAGATACACTGAAGCTTTCTTT. It specifies CASSHPTGRYTEAFF. Using reference TRBV14 and TRBJ1-1 for the parts outside the CDR3, the full variable domain is EAGVTQFPSHSVIEKGQTVTLRCDPISGHDNLYWYRRVMGKEIKFLLHFVKESKQDESGMPNNRFLAERTGGTYSTLKVQPAELEDSGVYFCASSHPTGRYTEAFFGQGTRLTVV.

J is TRBJ2-3 and V is TRBV4-1, with 7 bases that match TRBD1. Germline loops: CDR1 MGHRA, CDR2 YSYEKL. V gave up 0 bases and J gave up 3 bases; unmatched junction bases: 3. This CDR3 has 15 amino acids. The CDR3 here is CASSQDPGGTDTQYF. DNA of the CDR3: TGCGCCAGCAGCCAAGATCCAGGGGGAACAGATACGCAGTATTTT.

This chain joins TRBV6-1 and TRBJ1-1; tentative D call: TRBD1 (5 bases). Trimming cost V 8 bases and J 4 bases, with 14 bases left between them. The CDR3 length is 13 residues. Germline loops: CDR1 MNHNS, CDR2 SASEGT. This chain's CDR3 is CASGQGEVTEAFF. CDR3 nucleotides: TGTGCCAGCGGCCAAGGGGAGGTCACTGAAGCTTTCTTT.

This chain connects TRBV18 to TRBJ2-2, with 10 nucleotides matching TRBD1. The CDR3 is made up of 14 amino acids. Germline V gene sequence: CDR1 KGHSH, CDR2 LQKENI. J lost 3 bases, V lost 8 bases, and 3 bases had no gene match. The CDR3 DNA reads as TGTGCCAGCACGGGACAGGGGTACACCGGGGAGCTGTTTTTT. It codes for CASTGQGYTGELFF.

The rearrangement links TRBV19 to TRBJ2-1; the match to TRBD1 covers 10 bases. Germline CDR1 is LNHDA and CDR2 is SQIVND (reference sequence). CDR3 size: 14 residues. The J segment lost 2 bases and the V segment lost 6 bases, leaving 1 base of the junction unmatched. CDR3 region: CASRTGGTYNEQFF. As DNA, the CDR3 is TGTGCCAGTAGGACAGGGGGCACCTACAATGAGCAGTTCTTC.

With respect to this clone: Compared with germline, one end of the junction differs, possibly owing to a read error. The chain has TRBV25-1 and TRBJ2-2; tentatively, D is TRBD2 (5 bases). Germline CDR1 reads MGHDK; CDR2 reads SYGVNS. CDR3 length: 15 amino acids. The DNA of the CDR3 is TGTGCCAGCAGTGATAGCCAGGTCAACACCGGGGAGCCGTTTTTT. Translating it yields CASSDSQVNTGEPFF.

The rearrangement uses TRBV15 and TRBJ2-7, with D perhaps TRBD1 (5 bases). Per the germline V gene, CDR1 is LNHNV and CDR2 is YYDKDF (reference sequence). Trimming shortened V by 5 bases and J by 0 bases, and 17 bases separated the two germline ends. The CDR3 runs 16 residues. CDR3 residues: CATSQETAALSYEQYF. For the CDR3, the DNA is TGTGCCACCAGCCAAGAGACAGCAGCCCTCTCCTACGAGCAGTACTTC.

The chain couples TRBV5-4 to TRBJ2-7; D not resolved. Trimming left V 4 bases short and J 0 bases short, with 11 bases between. Germline V lookup: CDR1 SGHNT, CDR2 YYREEE (reference sequence). The CDR3 is made up of 14 amino acids. The CDR3 protein is CASSPGGRSYEQYF. As DNA, the CDR3 is TGTGCCAGCAGCCCGGGTGGTCGCTCCTACGAGCAGTACTTC.